One T cell receptor beta chain is described in this entry. Its antigen is not identified. Patient tissue came from resections in Japan or China, 2014–2017. Libraries were prepared by immunoSEQ multiplex PCR; TCRdb keeps only in-frame clonotypes and omits some of them. This sample yields over 11,000 clones, of which roughly 80% are seen a single time; 4.2% belongs to the top ten. The data originate from a study of immune evolution from preneoplasia to lung adenocarcinoma. On the study more broadly: HLA loss of heterozygosity: roughly 7.5% AIS, under 19% MIA, over 30% ADC, none AAH. Study-wide findings and caveats: KRAS-mutant nodules had the highest T cell clonality. Normal lung had highest clonality; later lesions appeared denser, more diverse.

Germline V CDR1 and CDR2: SGHTS, YDEGEE. Trimming cost V 4 bases and J 5 bases; bases outside gene matches: 9. The CDR3 spans 14 residues. The V and J genes are TRBV5-8 and TRBJ2-7; TRBD2 aligns across 7 bases. The sample was FFPE minimally invasive lung adenocarcinoma tissue. The origin of this receptor is a person aged 70 to 79 with lung adenocarcinoma. The DNA for the CDR3 is TGTGCCAGCAGCCCGAGAGCGGGAAGTCACGAGCAGTACTTC. Its protein is CASSPRAGSHEQYF.